This passage covers 21 T cell receptor beta chains from one sample sequenced in a study of blood T cell repertoires in COVID-19. The method was immunoSEQ multiplex PCR; TCRdb's version includes in-frame clones alone and lacks a portion of them. This sample has about 140,000 clones, with 70% to 85% found just once. What was sequenced was peripheral blood. The receptors here all came from a man in his sixties who had recovered from COVID-19.

The rearrangement links TRBV12-3 or TRBV12-4 to TRBJ1-1, with D perhaps TRBD1 (6 bases). V gave up 6 bases and J gave up 3 bases, with 11 bases separating them. The CDR3 covers 13 residues. CDR3 sequence: CASRRGGDTEAFF. CDR3 DNA: TGTGCCAGCAGGAGAGGGGGGGACACTGAAGCTTTCTTT.

The gene calls are TRBV13 and TRBJ1-1; tentatively, D is TRBD1 (5 bases). The length of the CDR3 is 12 residues. V lost 7 bases and J 4 bases, leaving 10 bases between the germline ends. Germline CDR1 PRHDT, CDR2 FYEKMQ (reference sequence). CDR3 DNA: TGTGCCAGCACCGGGGGTGGCACTGAAGCTTTCTTT. Translating it yields CASTGGGTEAFF.

V usage is TRBV10-1 and J usage is TRBJ2-1, with D perhaps matching TRBD2 (5 bases). The CDR3 covers 13 residues. In germline, CDR1 is WNHNN, CDR2 SYGVQD (reference sequence). Deletions cut 6 bases from V and 2 bases from J, with 8 bases between. CDR3 nucleotides: TGCGCCAGCAGGGACTGTACCTACAATGAGCAGTTCTTC. Translation gives CASRDCTYNEQFF.

V and J are TRBV5-1 and TRBJ2-7; tentatively, D is TRBD2 (5 bases). The germline V gene encodes CDR1 SGHRS and CDR2 YFSETQ. V was trimmed by 4 bases and J by 3 bases, leaving 11 bases between them. This CDR3 has 13 amino acids. The CDR3 region has the DNA TGCGCCAGCAGCAAGCGGACTGACTACGAGCAGTACTTC. It is translated as CASSKRTDYEQYF.

This clone was counted between two and nine times. The V and J genes are TRBV7-2 and TRBJ2-1; maybe TRBD1 (6 bases). CDR1 SGHTA and CDR2 FQGNSA come from the germline V gene. This CDR3 has 15 amino acids. The V end was cut by 4 bases, the J end by 1 base, with 11 bases between. CDR3 DNA: TGTGCCAGCAGCTCTACAGGGATGTCCTACAATGAGCAGTTCTTC. Translating gives CASSSTGMSYNEQFF.

This clone was observed a few times. V and J are TRBV7-2 and TRBJ1-2; TRBD1 might be the D (6 bases). Germline CDR1 is SGHTA and CDR2 is FQGNSA. CDR3 size: 14 residues. Trimming cost V 3 bases and J 8 bases, with 16 bases left between them. The CDR3 bases are TGTGCCAGCAGCTTTGGGACAAACCACGGAGGCTACACCTTC. Encoded protein: CASSFGTNHGGYTF.

V and J are TRBV19 and TRBJ2-5, with 11 bases that match TRBD1. The V gene end was trimmed by 5 bases and the J gene end by 5 bases; junction bases not matched to a gene: 4. The germline gives CDR1 LNHDA, CDR2 SQIVND (reference sequence). The CDR3 sequence is 14 residues long. As DNA, the CDR3 is TGTGCCAGTAGTTTCCGGGACAGGGGGGAGACCCAGTACTTC. Protein product: CASSFRDRGETQYF. Complete variable domain (other parts from reference TRBV19 and TRBJ2-5): DGGITQSPKYLFRKEGQNVTLSCEQNLNHDAMYWYRQDPGQGLRLIYYSQIVNDFQKGDIAEGYSVSREKKESFPLTVTSAQKNPTAFYLCASSFRDRGETQYFGPGTRLLVL.

This clone showed up just once. The chain has TRBV4-3 and TRBJ2-2; the D gene is possibly TRBD1 (6 bases). CDR1 and CDR2 (germline): LGHNA, YSLEER. V lost 1 base, J lost 7 bases, and 19 bases lay in between. This CDR3 comprises 17 residues. The chain's CDR3 is CASSQGGLGAQLGELFF. The CDR3 coding sequence is TGCGCCAGCAGCCAAGGAGGCCTGGGGGCGCAACTCGGGGAGCTGTTTTTT.

This chain connects TRBV28 to TRBJ1-1; D not resolved. The length of the CDR3 is 15 residues. Germline CDR1 reads MDHEN; CDR2 reads SYDVKM. Trimming pared 6 bases from V and 1 base from J, leaving 15 bases between. The CDR3 spells CASSPRRRANTEAFF. The CDR3 bases are TGTGCCAGCAGCCCCCGCAGGAGGGCGAACACTGAAGCTTTCTTT.

This clone was seen more than once but under ten times. The chain has TRBV3-1 (or the pseudogene TRBV3-2) and TRBJ1-2, with D perhaps TRBD1 (5 bases). Trimming took 2 bases from V and 2 from J, leaving 9 bases between them. Per germline, CDR1 LGHDT and CDR2 YNNKEL (reference sequence). CDR3 length equals 14 residues. CDR3 protein: CASSQPGVNYGYTF. Written as DNA, the CDR3 is TGTGCCAGCAGCCAACCGGGGGTAAACTATGGCTACACCTTC.

This clone counts as medium-sized. The rearrangement uses TRBV5-4 and TRBJ2-2; D possibly corresponds to TRBD2 (6 bases). Germline CDR1 SGHNT, CDR2 YYREEE (reference sequence). CDR3 size: 15 residues. Trimming cost V 4 bases and J 7 bases, with 17 bases left between them. The CDR3 DNA reads TGTGCCAGCAGCGGTCCAACTAGCCTTCACGGGGAGCTGTTTTTT. Amino acid sequence: CASSGPTSLHGELFF.

The chain links TRBV5-1 to TRBJ2-7; D is possibly TRBD1 (5 bases). CDR1 is SGHRS and CDR2 is YFSETQ in the germline V gene. The CDR3 covers 13 residues. V shed 0 bases and J shed 3 bases, with 7 bases lying between them. DNA of the CDR3: TGCGCCAGCAGCTTGGGACAGCTCTACGAGCAGTACTTC. Protein product: CASSLGQLYEQYF.

The V gene is TRBV24-1, the J gene TRBJ2-1; the match to TRBD1 covers 11 bases. Germline trimming cut 3 bases from V and 15 bases from J; bases unmatched to any gene: 6. The CDR3 runs to 13 residues. In germline, CDR1 is KGHDR, CDR2 SFDVKD. CDR3 sequence: CATSDPGTGGRFF. The CDR3 nucleotides are TGTGCCACCAGTGATCCCGGGACAGGGGGTAGGTTCTTC.

The rearrangement links TRBV2 to TRBJ2-3; D unresolved. V was trimmed by 5 bases and J by 2 bases, leaving 17 bases between them. The CDR3 loop spans 16 amino acids. In germline, CDR1 is SNHLY, CDR2 FYNNEI. For the CDR3, the DNA is TGTGCCAGCAGTCCCACCGCCTTTACAGACACAGATACGCAGTATTTT. Translating gives CASSPTAFTDTDTQYF. The variable domain in full, with the rest retrieved from reference TRBV2 and TRBJ2-3, is EPEVTQTPSHQVTQMGQEVILRCVPISNHLYFYWYRQILGQKVEFLVSFYNNEISEKSEIFDDQFSVERPDGSNFTLKIRSTKLEDSAMYFCASSPTAFTDTDTQYFGPGTRLTVL.

The rearrangement links TRBV2 to TRBJ1-5; a weak D match, TRBD1 (5 bases). The CDR3 contains 14 residues. V gave up 2 bases and J gave up 5 bases, with 10 bases separating them. CDR1 is SNHLY, CDR2 FYNNEI, per germline. This CDR3 reads CASSEQGMDQPQHF. For the CDR3, the DNA is TGTGCCAGCAGTGAACAGGGTATGGATCAGCCCCAGCATTTT.

The chain couples TRBV14 to TRBJ1-1, with D hard to call. The CDR3 totals 13 residues. Germline V gene lookup returns CDR1 SGHDN and CDR2 FVKESK. The germline V and J ends were trimmed by 2 bases and 4 bases, with 8 bases remaining between them. The CDR3 protein is CASSQFSGTEAFF. CDR3 in DNA: TGTGCCAGCAGCCAATTCTCGGGCACTGAAGCTTTCTTT.

This rearrangement joins TRBV19 to TRBJ2-7; 8 positions agree with TRBD1. Unmatched junction bases numbered 5, after V lost 1 base and J lost 3 bases. The CDR3 has 15 residues. The germline CDR1 and CDR2 sequences are LNHDA and SQIVND (reference sequence). The CDR3 bases are TGTGCCAGTAGTATAGGATACGGACAGGGCTACGAGCAGTACTTC. Its translation is CASSIGYGQGYEQYF.

V usage is TRBV30 and J usage is TRBJ1-2; TRBD1 agrees at 7 bases. The trim removed 2 bases at V and 3 bases at J, leaving 9 bases unmatched. The CDR3 sequence is 15 residues long. CDR1 and CDR2 (germline): GTSNPN, SVGIG (reference sequence). The DNA for the CDR3 is TGTGCCTGGAGTTCCCCCTGGGACAGTGACTATGGCTACACCTTC. Translated, it gives CAWSSPWDSDYGYTF. Filled out from reference TRBV30 and TRBJ1-2, the complete variable domain reads SQTIHQWPATLVQPVGSPLSLECTVEGTSNPNLYWYRQAAGRGLQLLFYSVGIGQISSEVPQNLSASRPQDRQFILSSKKLLLSDSGFYLCAWSSPWDSDYGYTFGSGTRLTVV.

The chain couples TRBV9 to TRBJ2-3; 14 bases are a match to TRBD2. J lost 1 base, V lost 5 bases, and 6 bases had no gene match. Germline V gene sequence: CDR1 SGDLS, CDR2 YYNGEE. The CDR3 covers 17 residues. The DNA of the CDR3 is TGTGCCAGCAGTCGTGGACTAGCGGGGGGCCGCACAGATACGCAGTATTTT. This sequence encodes CASSRGLAGGRTDTQYF.

The chain is built from TRBV11-3 and TRBJ2-2; 9 bases match TRBD1. The CDR3 covers 15 residues. Germline lookup yields CDR1 SGHNT and CDR2 YENEEA. With 3 bases clipped from V and 1 base from J, the junction kept 0 bases outside the gene matches. CDR3 in DNA: TGTGCCAGCAGCTTGGGACAGGGGAACACCGGGGAGCTGTTTTTT. Protein product: CASSLGQGNTGELFF.

A few counts support this clone. V gene TRBV7-2 combines with J gene TRBJ2-1; 7 nucleotides agree with TRBD2. The CDR3 runs 15 residues. Trimming took 0 bases from V and 10 from J; bases not matched to a gene: 9. Germline V gene lookup returns CDR1 SGHTA and CDR2 FQGNSA. CDR3 loop: CASSLAASGRMEQFF. CDR3 nucleotide sequence: TGTGCCAGCAGCTTAGCGGCTAGCGGACGAATGGAGCAGTTCTTC. The full variable domain, rest sourced from reference TRBV7-2 and TRBJ2-1, is GAGVSQSPSNKVTEKGKDVELRCDPISGHTALYWYRQSLGQGLEFLIYFQGNSAPDKSGLPSDRFSAERTGGSVSTLTIQRTQQEDSAVYLCASSLAASGRMEQFFGPGTRLTVL.